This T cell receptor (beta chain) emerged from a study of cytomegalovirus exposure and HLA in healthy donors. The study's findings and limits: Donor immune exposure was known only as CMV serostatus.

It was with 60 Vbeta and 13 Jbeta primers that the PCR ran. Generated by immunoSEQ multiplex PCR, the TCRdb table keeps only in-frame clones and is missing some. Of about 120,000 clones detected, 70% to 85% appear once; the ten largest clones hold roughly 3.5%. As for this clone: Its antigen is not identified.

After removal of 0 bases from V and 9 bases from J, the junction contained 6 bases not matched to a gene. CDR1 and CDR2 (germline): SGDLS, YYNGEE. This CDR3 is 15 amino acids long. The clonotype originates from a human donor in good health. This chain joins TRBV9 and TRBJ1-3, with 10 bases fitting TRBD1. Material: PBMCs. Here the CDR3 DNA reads TGTGCCAGCAGCGTAGGACAGGGGGCGATCGGCACCATATATTTT. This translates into CASSVGQGAIGTIYF.